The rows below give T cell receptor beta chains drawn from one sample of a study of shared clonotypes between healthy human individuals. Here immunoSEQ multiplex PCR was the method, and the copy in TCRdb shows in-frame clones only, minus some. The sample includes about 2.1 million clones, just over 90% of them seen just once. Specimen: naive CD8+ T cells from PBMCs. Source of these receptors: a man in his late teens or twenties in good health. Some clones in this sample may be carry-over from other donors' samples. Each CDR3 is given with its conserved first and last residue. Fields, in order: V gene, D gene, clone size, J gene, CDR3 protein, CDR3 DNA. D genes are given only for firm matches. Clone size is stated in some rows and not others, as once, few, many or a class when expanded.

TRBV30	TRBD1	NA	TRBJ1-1	CASVQGTGEAFF	TGTGCCTCAGTACAGGGGACGGGTGAAGCTTTCTTT
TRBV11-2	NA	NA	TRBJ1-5	CASSLDLGGGQPQHF	TGTGCCAGCAGCTTAGACTTGGGGGGGGGTCAGCCCCAGCATTTT
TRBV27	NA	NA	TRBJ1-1	CASSLRRGNTEAFF	TGTGCCAGCAGTTTAAGGCGGGGGAACACTGAAGCTTTCTTT
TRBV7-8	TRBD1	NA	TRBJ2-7	CASSSRQGPDIYEQYF	TGTGCCAGCAGCTCGAGACAGGGGCCAGACATTTACGAGCAGTACTTC
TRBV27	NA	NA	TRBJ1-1	CASSLMGVDTEAFF	TGTGCCAGCAGTTTGATGGGGGTCGACACTGAAGCTTTCTTT
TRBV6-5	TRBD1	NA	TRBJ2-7	CASSPRDRVTNEQYF	TGTGCCAGCAGCCCCCGGGACAGGGTTACCAACGAGCAGTACTTC
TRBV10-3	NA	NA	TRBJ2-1	CAISIDSYNEQFF	TGTGCCATCAGTATAGACAGCTACAATGAGCAGTTCTTC
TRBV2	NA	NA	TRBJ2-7	CASSEIGLSGPYEQYF	TGTGCCAGCAGTGAAATCGGTTTAAGTGGGCCCTACGAGCAGTACTTC
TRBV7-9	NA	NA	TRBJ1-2	CASSTGTVYGYTF	TGTGCCAGCAGCACCGGGACTGTCTATGGCTACACCTTC
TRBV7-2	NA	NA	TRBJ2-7	CASSLRVLSFYEQYF	TGTGCCAGCAGCCTCCGAGTTTTGTCCTTTTACGAGCAGTACTTC
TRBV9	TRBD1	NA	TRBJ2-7	CASSVEGQGANEQYF	TGTGCCAGCAGCGTAGAGGGACAGGGGGCGAACGAGCAGTACTTC
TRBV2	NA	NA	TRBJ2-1	CASEGRGLSSYNEQFF	TGTGCCAGCGAGGGGAGAGGGCTGAGCTCCTACAATGAGCAGTTCTTC
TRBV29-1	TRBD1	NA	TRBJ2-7	CSVDRGNEQYF	TGCAGCGTCGACAGGGGCAACGAGCAGTACTTC
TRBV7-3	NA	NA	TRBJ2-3	CASSLDRTNTDTQYF	TGTGCCAGCAGCTTAGACCGGACCAACACAGATACGCAGTATTTT
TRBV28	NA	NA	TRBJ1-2	CASGSSAHYGYTF	TGTGCCAGCGGGTCATCCGCCCACTATGGCTACACCTTC
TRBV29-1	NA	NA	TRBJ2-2	CSVVRENTGELFF	TGCAGCGTTGTTAGGGAGAACACCGGGGAGCTGTTTTTT
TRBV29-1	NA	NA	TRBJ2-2	CSVGDLTDTGELFF	TGCAGCGTTGGGGACCTGACGGACACCGGGGAGCTGTTTTTT
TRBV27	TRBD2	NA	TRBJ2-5	CASSMRRGAPNNQETQYF	TGTGCCAGCAGCATGAGGCGGGGGGCCCCAAACAACCAAGAGACCCAGTACTTC
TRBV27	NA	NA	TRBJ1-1	CASRSGRLEAFF	TGTGCCAGCAGATCCGGGAGACTTGAAGCTTTCTTT
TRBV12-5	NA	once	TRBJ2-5	CASGRLGGGETQYF	TGTGCTAGTGGCCGGTTAGGGGGGGGAGAGACCCAGTACTTC
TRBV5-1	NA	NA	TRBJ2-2	CASSPIDREGTGELFF	TGCGCCAGCAGCCCCATAGACAGGGAGGGCACCGGGGAGCTGTTTTTT
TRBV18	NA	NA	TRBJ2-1	CASSPPWPSNEQFF	TGTGCCAGCTCACCACCCTGGCCGTCGAATGAGCAGTTCTTC
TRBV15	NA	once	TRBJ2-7	CATSRGGEWTYEQYF	TGTGCCACCAGCAGAGGGGGCGAATGGACCTACGAGCAGTACTTC
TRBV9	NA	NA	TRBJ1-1	CASSPGSGGTEAFF	TGTGCCAGCAGCCCGGGGAGTGGGGGGACTGAAGCTTTCTTT
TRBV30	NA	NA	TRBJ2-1	CAWSVLTNEQFF	TGTGCCTGGAGTGTACTAACCAATGAGCAGTTCTTC
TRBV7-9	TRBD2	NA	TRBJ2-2	CASSSSSGRGPGELFF	TGTGCCAGCAGCTCCTCTAGCGGGAGGGGCCCCGGGGAGCTGTTTTTT